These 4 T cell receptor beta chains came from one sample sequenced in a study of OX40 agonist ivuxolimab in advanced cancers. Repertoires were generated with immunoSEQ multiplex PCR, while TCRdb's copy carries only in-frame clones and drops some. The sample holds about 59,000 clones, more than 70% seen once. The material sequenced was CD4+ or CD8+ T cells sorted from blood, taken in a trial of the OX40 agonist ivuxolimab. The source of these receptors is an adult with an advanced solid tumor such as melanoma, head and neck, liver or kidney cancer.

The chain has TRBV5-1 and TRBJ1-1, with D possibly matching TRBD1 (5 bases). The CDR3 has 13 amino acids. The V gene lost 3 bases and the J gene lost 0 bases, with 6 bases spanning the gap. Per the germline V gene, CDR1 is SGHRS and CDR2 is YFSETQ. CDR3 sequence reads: CASSSGVNTEAFF. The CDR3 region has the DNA TGCGCCAGCAGCTCGGGGGTGAACACTGAAGCTTTCTTT.

The CDR3 coding sequence is TGTGCCAGCAGTGAATTTGGGCAGACCGGTGGCTACACCTTC. It translates to CASSEFGQTGGYTF. J is TRBJ1-2 and V is TRBV25-1; D gene ambiguous. V lost 1 base to trimming and J lost 7 bases, with 13 bases between them. The germline V gene encodes CDR1 MGHDK and CDR2 SYGVNS. The CDR3 runs to 14 residues.

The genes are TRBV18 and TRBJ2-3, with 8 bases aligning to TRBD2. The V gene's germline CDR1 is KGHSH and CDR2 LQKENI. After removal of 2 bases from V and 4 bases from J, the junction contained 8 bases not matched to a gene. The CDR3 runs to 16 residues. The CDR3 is CASSPTGREGADTQYF. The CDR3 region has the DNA TGTGCCAGCTCACCAACCGGACGGGAGGGAGCAGATACGCAGTATTTT.

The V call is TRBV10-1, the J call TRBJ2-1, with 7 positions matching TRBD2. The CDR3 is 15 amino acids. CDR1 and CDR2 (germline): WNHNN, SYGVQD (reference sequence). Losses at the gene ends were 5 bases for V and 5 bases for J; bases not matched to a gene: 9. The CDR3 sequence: CASSPGRGGNNEQFF. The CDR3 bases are TGCGCCAGCAGTCCCGGCCGGGGAGGGAACAATGAGCAGTTCTTC.